Each of the 11 T cell receptor beta chains below was sequenced from the same sample in a study of human T cells and chemical hapten exposure. Specified time point: pre-sensitization, week 0. This sample's treatment: therapeutic diphenylcyclopropenone sensitization with weekly scalp DPC. MiXCR, applied by TCRdb to the RACE reads, yields one record per CDR3 protein. The sample shows 45,000 to 60,000 distinct CDR3 sequences, roughly a tenth of them seen only once. This material consisted of whole blood, taken in connection with sensitization to the hapten diphenylcyclopropenone (DPC). The origin of the receptors is a woman in her thirties or forties with alopecia areata. Some clones in this sample may be carry-over from other donors' samples.

This clonotype was observed a few times. V gene TRBV20-1 combines with J gene TRBJ1-5; D gene unclear. Per germline, CDR1 DFQATT and CDR2 SNEGSKA (reference sequence). Trimming removed 0 bases at V and 1 base at J, with 7 bases between. This CDR3 has 14 amino acids. For the CDR3, the DNA is TGCAGTGCTAGAGATAGCCACAGCAATCAGCCCCAGCATTTT. Translated: CSARDSHSNQPQHF.

The chain has TRBV30 and TRBJ2-7; D may be TRBD1 or TRBD2 (7 bases each). Per germline, CDR1 GTSNPN and CDR2 SVGIG (reference sequence). The CDR3 contains 15 residues. The V end was cut by 3 bases, the J end by 0 bases, with 15 bases between. CDR3 protein: CAWSPTGRASYEQYF. DNA of the CDR3: TGTGCCTGGAGCCCGACAGGGAGGGCCTCCTACGAGCAGTACTTC.

The table lists this clonotype with a count of one. A much larger clone sits a single nucleotide away, making a read error possible. Given the absence of the conserved phenylalanine or tryptophan at the CDR3 end, a read error is likely. This chain links TRBV20-1 with TRBJ2-7; 9 positions agree with TRBD2. The V and J ends lost 3 bases and 4 bases, in that order; junction bases with no gene match: 4. This CDR3 region has 13 residues. Per germline, CDR1 DFQATT and CDR2 SNEGSKA (reference sequence). The CDR3 region is CSASFSGGYEQYS. The CDR3 bases are TGCAGTGCTAGCTTTAGCGGGGGTTACGAGCAGTACTCC.

This clonotype was observed at least ten times. The genes are TRBV7-3 and TRBJ1-4; the D gene is possibly TRBD1 (5 bases). Germline V CDR1 and CDR2: SGHTA, FQGTGA. Trimming removed 3 bases from V and 3 bases from J, with 11 bases in between. The CDR3 runs 15 residues. CDR3 loop: CASSLGLGSNEKLFF. The CDR3 coding sequence is TGTGCCAGCAGCTTGGGGCTGGGTTCTAATGAAAAACTGTTTTTT.

This chain uses TRBV24-1 with TRBJ2-1; D may correspond to TRBD1 or TRBD2 (5 bases each). The V gene's germline CDR1 is KGHDR and CDR2 SFDVKD. The CDR3 runs 12 residues. V gave up 2 bases and J gave up 15 bases, with 13 bases separating them. CDR3 in amino acids: CATSDWDESLFF. DNA for the CDR3: TGTGCCACCAGTGATTGGGACGAATCTTTGTTCTTC.

This clonotype was counted between two and nine times. V usage is TRBV30 and J usage is TRBJ1-5; D remains unclear. Germline assignment: CDR1 GTSNPN and CDR2 SVGIG (reference sequence). V was clipped by 0 bases and J by 1 base, with 4 bases between them. The CDR3 is 13 residues long. The CDR3 coding sequence is TGTGCCTGGAGTGTAGCCAGCAATCAGCCCCAGCATTTT. This sequence encodes CAWSVASNQPQHF. Full variable domain (remainder filled in from reference TRBV30 and TRBJ1-5): SQTIHQWPATLVQPVGSPLSLECTVEGTSNPNLYWYRQAAGRGLQLLFYSVGIGQISSEVPQNLSASRPQDRQFILSSKKLLLSDSGFYLCAWSVASNQPQHFGDGTRLSIL.

This clonotype was recorded at least ten times. The chain joins TRBV20-1 to TRBJ2-6; D tentatively reads TRBD1 or TRBD2 (5 bases each). V dropped 5 bases and J dropped 0 bases, with 11 bases sitting between them. CDR1 is DFQATT, CDR2 SNEGSKA, per germline (reference sequence). The CDR3 extends over 15 amino acids. This CDR3 is CSAWGSSSGANVLTF. In DNA, the CDR3 is TGCAGTGCTTGGGGGTCAAGCTCTGGGGCCAACGTCCTGACTTTC.

The sample holds many counts of this clonotype. This chain connects TRBV18 to TRBJ1-1; the match to TRBD1 covers 9 bases. J gave up 11 bases and V 5 bases, and 6 bases lay outside the gene matches. Per the germline V gene, CDR1 is KGHSH and CDR2 is LQKENI. CDR3 length: 12 amino acids. Here the CDR3 reads CASSSRQGGAFF. The CDR3 region has the DNA TGTGCCAGCTCATCCCGACAGGGGGGGGCTTTCTTT. Full variable domain (remainder filled in from reference TRBV18 and TRBJ1-1): NAGVMQNPRHLVRRRGQEARLRCSPMKGHSHVYWYRQLPEEGLKFMVYLQKENIIDESGMPKERFSAEFPKEGPSILRIQQVVRGDSAAYFCASSSRQGGAFFGQGTRLTVV.

The chain uses TRBV14 and TRBJ2-2, with TRBD1 identical over 10 bases. This CDR3 is built from 16 residues. V trimming: 4 bases; J trimming: 3 bases; junction bases outside the gene matches: 5. The germline V gene encodes CDR1 SGHDN and CDR2 FVKESK. CDR3 protein: CASSLRTGGYTGELFF. In nucleotides, the CDR3 is TGTGCCAGCAGCCTTCGGACAGGGGGATACACCGGGGAGCTGTTTTTT.

In this sample, this clonotype turned up many times. The genes are TRBV7-8 and TRBJ2-3, with 7 bases lining up with TRBD2. CDR1 and CDR2 (germline): SGHVS, FQNEAQ. The CDR3 has 16 residues. V shed 5 bases and J 2 bases; nucleotides not matched to a gene: 10. The CDR3 sequence: CASSPGSGRYTDTQYF. CDR3 DNA sequence: TGTGCCAGCAGCCCAGGTAGCGGGCGATACACAGATACGCAGTATTTT.

This clonotype was observed at least ten times. The V call is TRBV6-6, the J call TRBJ1-5, with TRBD1 identical over 7 bases. Losses at the gene ends were 6 bases for V and 4 bases for J; bases not matched to a gene: 9. From germline, CDR1 is MNHNY and CDR2 SVGAGI (reference sequence). This CDR3 has 15 residues. In DNA form, the CDR3 reads TGTGCCAGCAGACCACTCGACAGGGCGAATCAGCCCCAGCATTTT. It translates to CASRPLDRANQPQHF.